One and the same sample provided the 16 T cell receptor beta chains below, sequenced in a study of blood T cells in healthy people across ages. Alongside a J-beta primer mix, a sample-barcoded 5' primer served in a second PCR lasting about 7 to 11 cycles. In TCRdb, the 5' RACE reads were re-called with MiXCR into one record per CDR3 protein. The sample contains more than 1,400,000 distinct CDR3 sequences, about 40% of which appear only once. The sample consisted of blood. These receptors were taken from a woman between 18 and 29 years old in good health.

The chain recombines TRBV28 with TRBJ1-2; D possibly corresponds to TRBD1 (6 bases). Germline values: CDR1 MDHEN, CDR2 SYDVKM. This CDR3 spans 15 amino acids. V was shortened by 7 bases and J by 6 bases, with 21 bases between the two germline ends. CDR3 bases: TGTGCCAGCACCCCCCCTGGGGGCATTTGGCATGGCTACACCTTC. It codes for CASTPPGGIWHGYTF.

This clonotype was observed a few times. The genes are TRBV4-2 and TRBJ1-2, with D tentatively TRBD1 (5 bases). The CDR3 has 16 amino acids. CDR1 and CDR2 from the germline V gene are LGHNA and YNFKEQ. V lost 0 bases and J 2 bases, leaving 13 bases between the germline ends. DNA of the CDR3: TGTGCCAGCAGCCAAGAGGCAGAGGGGAGGAACTATGGCTACACCTTC. Translation: CASSQEAEGRNYGYTF.

A few counts support this clonotype. This rearrangement joins TRBV6-2 or TRBV6-3 to TRBJ2-7, with D uncertain. The germline gives CDR1 MNHEY, CDR2 SVGEGT. V was shortened by 6 bases and J by 2 bases, with 8 bases between the two germline ends. CDR3 length: 12 residues. As DNA, the CDR3 is TGTGCCAGCAGACACGTTACCTACGAGCAGTACTTC. Its protein product is CASRHVTYEQYF.

V and J are TRBV10-3 and TRBJ2-1; 14 bases align to TRBD2. The V gene's germline CDR1 is ENHRY and CDR2 SYGVKD. V shed 2 bases, J shed 8 bases, and the junction held 5 bases outside the gene matches. CDR3 length: 16 residues. The CDR3 reads CAISEMGLAGAYEQFF. CDR3 coding DNA: TGTGCCATCAGTGAGATGGGACTAGCGGGGGCATATGAGCAGTTCTTC.

The rearrangement links TRBV9 to TRBJ1-1; D not resolved. The germline V gene encodes CDR1 SGDLS and CDR2 YYNGEE. Between the trimmed V and J ends, which lost 4 bases and 0 bases, there was a span of 16 bases. The CDR3 loop spans 16 amino acids. CDR3 amino acids: CASSSQSASMNTEAFF. The DNA of the CDR3 is TGTGCCAGCAGCTCTCAGTCGGCCTCCATGAACACTGAAGCTTTCTTT.

This clonotype was found many times. The chain has TRBV2 and TRBJ1-5; D ambiguous. CDR1 is SNHLY and CDR2 is FYNNEI in the germline V gene. This CDR3 region has 13 residues. Trimming removed 4 bases from V and 6 bases from J, with 10 bases in between. The DNA of the CDR3 is TGTGCCAGCAGTGGCACTGCAGTTCAGCCCCAGCATTTT. It translates to CASSGTAVQPQHF.

The chain joins TRBV29-1 to TRBJ2-3; D might be TRBD2 (5 bases). The CDR3 extends over 14 amino acids. V was clipped by 0 bases and J by 4 bases, with 11 bases between them. The V gene's germline CDR1 is SQVTM and CDR2 ANQGSEA. Here the CDR3 reads CSVEDPEGPDTQYF. DNA of the CDR3: TGCAGCGTTGAAGATCCTGAGGGCCCAGATACGCAGTATTTT.

This clonotype was observed a handful of times. This sequence joins TRBV28 and TRBJ2-3, with TRBD2 matching 8 bases. The CDR3 contains 13 residues. CDR1 and CDR2 (germline): MDHEN, SYDVKM. After removal of 7 bases from V and 6 bases from J, the junction contained 6 bases not matched to a gene. The CDR3 DNA follows: TGTGCCAGCATCGGTAGCGGGGTGGATACGCAGTATTTT. Translated, it gives CASIGSGVDTQYF.

The rearrangement uses TRBV5-1 and TRBJ1-4, with a weak D call TRBD1 (6 bases). The CDR3 has 14 residues. Germline CDR1 and CDR2: SGHRS and YFSETQ. V lost 0 bases to trimming and J lost 7 bases, with 10 bases between them. The CDR3 sequence is CASSLGTVGEKLFF. CDR3 DNA: TGCGCCAGCAGCTTGGGGACAGTAGGTGAAAAACTGTTTTTT.

The chain is built from TRBV4-1 and TRBJ2-1; D call uncertain. V lost 1 base and J 0 bases, leaving 7 bases between the germline ends. CDR3 length equals 15 residues. Germline V lookup: CDR1 MGHRA, CDR2 YSYEKL. CDR3 protein: CASSQAELSYNEQFF. CDR3 in DNA: TGCGCCAGCAGCCAAGCTGAACTCTCCTACAATGAGCAGTTCTTC.

Details on this clonotype: The junction departs from the called germline gene at one end, perhaps through a read error. The chain carries TRBV20-1 and TRBJ2-1; D is perhaps TRBD2 (8 bases). The CDR3 runs 16 residues. CDR1 and CDR2 (germline): DFQATT, SNEGSKA (reference sequence). DNA of the CDR3: TGCAGTGCTGGCGGGGGGACAGAGACAATCTTCAATGGGCAGTTCTTC. Translated: CSAGGGTETIFNGQFF.

The V call is TRBV18, the J call TRBJ2-7; no clear D gene. From germline, CDR1 is KGHSH and CDR2 LQKENI. The CDR3 contains 15 residues. Trimming removed 3 bases at V and 3 bases at J, with 15 bases between. CDR3 nucleotide sequence: TGTGCCAGCTCACCCTCACCCCGGGTTCTCTACGAGCAGTACTTC. It encodes CASSPSPRVLYEQYF. Full variable domain (outside the CDR3, taken from reference TRBV18 and TRBJ2-7): NAGVMQNPRHLVRRRGQEARLRCSPMKGHSHVYWYRQLPEEGLKFMVYLQKENIIDESGMPKERFSAEFPKEGPSILRIQQVVRGDSAAYFCASSPSPRVLYEQYFGPGTRLTVT.

V gene TRBV11-2 combines with J gene TRBJ2-1; D possibly matches TRBD1 or TRBD2 (6 bases each). V dropped 1 base and J dropped 0 bases, with 19 bases sitting between them. There are 19 residues in the CDR3. Germline CDR1 is SGHAT and CDR2 is FQNNGV. The CDR3 sequence is CASSLGGAVIINSYNEQFF. The CDR3 DNA reads as TGTGCCAGCAGCTTAGGGGGGGCAGTTATAATAAACTCCTACAATGAGCAGTTCTTC.

In this sample, this clonotype turned up a few times. The chain recombines TRBV12-3 or TRBV12-4 with TRBJ2-3; 9 bases are shared with TRBD2. The junction had 7 bases not matched to a gene; V was cut back by 0 bases and J by 0 bases. CDR3 size: 18 residues. Here the CDR3 DNA reads TGTGCCAGCAGTTTAGCGCTCTATGCGGGGGGGAGCACAGATACGCAGTATTTT. Protein: CASSLALYAGGSTDTQYF.

This clonotype came up many times. An end of the junction does not agree with germline; a read error may underlie this. The rearrangement links TRBV9 to TRBJ2-7; 13 bases map to TRBD2. The germline gives CDR1 SGDLS, CDR2 YYNGEE. The CDR3 has 15 residues. The CDR3 here is CASSVLAGGSYEQYF. The CDR3 region has the DNA TGCGCCAGCAGCGTACTAGCGGGAGGGAGCTACGAGCAGTACTTC.

In its sample, this clonotype was seen a few times. The V call is TRBV27, the J call TRBJ1-5; 7 nucleotides agree with TRBD1. This CDR3 is 16 amino acids long. CDR1 is MNHEY, CDR2 SMNVEV, per germline (reference sequence). Trimming took 5 bases from V and 0 from J; bases not matched to a gene: 7. CDR3 sequence: CASSLLTGNSNQPQHF. CDR3 nucleotides: TGTGCCAGCAGTCTACTGACAGGGAATAGCAATCAGCCCCAGCATTTT.